These T cell receptor beta chains were read from a single sample in a study of blood T cell repertoires in COVID-19. TCRdb's copy holds only in-frame clones and misses some; the assay was immunoSEQ multiplex PCR. Here the sample spans about 260,000 clones, around four fifths being singletons. The sequenced sample was peripheral blood. Receptors originate from a woman over 75 with acute or convalescent COVID-19. The CDR3 runs from the conserved cysteine through the conserved F or W. A D gene is named only where the DNA matches it firmly. A clone size is listed for some rows: how often the clone was seen (once, few, many), or a class if it is expanded.

clone size | CDR3 length | D gene | J gene | V gene | CDR3 DNA | CDR3 protein
few | 15 | TRBD2 | TRBJ2-7 | TRBV3-1/TRBV3-2 | TGTGCCAGCAGCCCGGTGGCGGGAGTTGGGTACGAGCAGTACTTC | CASSPVAGVGYEQYF
. | 13 | . | TRBJ2-1 | TRBV5-1 | TGCGCCAGCAGCCCCCCGGGGTACAATGAGCAGTTCTTC | CASSPPGYNEQFF
. | 15 | TRBD1 | TRBJ1-1 | TRBV28 | TGTGCCAGCTTCACAGGGGGCGGCGGCCACACTGAAGCTTTCTTT | CASFTGGGGHTEAFF
. | 12 | . | TRBJ2-1 | TRBV20-1 | TGCAGTGCTAGTTCGAGGGACAATGAGCAGTTCTTC | CSASSRDNEQFF
few | 12 | . | TRBJ1-6 | TRBV28 | TGTGCCAGCAGTTTACAGAATTCACCCCTCCACTTT | CASSLQNSPLHF
. | 12 | . | TRBJ1-2 | TRBV3-1/TRBV3-2 | TGTGCCAGCAGCCAAGGCGGGGGAGGCTACACCTTC | CASSQGGGGYTF
few | 15 | TRBD2 | TRBJ2-7 | TRBV18 | TGTGCCAGCTCACCAACTAGCGGGAGGGCCTACGAGCAGTACTTC | CASSPTSGRAYEQYF
. | 16 | . | TRBJ2-2 | TRBV9 | TGTGCCAGCAGCCTAACACCGAACTCGGGGGCCGGGGAGCTGTTTTTT | CASSLTPNSGAGELFF
. | 15 | . | TRBJ2-6 | TRBV27 | TGTGCCAGCAGTTCAACAGGGTTCGGGGCCAACGTCCTGACTTTC | CASSSTGFGANVLTF
. | 14 | TRBD1 | TRBJ2-7 | TRBV18 | TGTGCCAGCTCACTTCCCGGGACAGGGAACGAGCAGTACTTC | CASSLPGTGNEQYF
once | 16 | TRBD2 | TRBJ2-1 | TRBV30 | TGTGCCTGGAGCCGAGGACTAGCGGGATCCTACAATGAGCAGTTCTTC | CAWSRGLAGSYNEQFF
. | 15 | TRBD1 | TRBJ1-6 | TRBV18 | TGTGCCAGCTCACCACGGACAGGGCGTGATTCACCCCTCCACTTT | CASSPRTGRDSPLHF
. | 15 | . | TRBJ2-1 | TRBV12-5 | TGTGCTAGCGGGAATACAGGGTTGGGCTACAATGAGCAGTTCTTC | CASGNTGLGYNEQFF
. | 13 | . | TRBJ1-1 | TRBV14 | TGTGCCAGCAGCCAAGATTGGGGGCGCGGGGCTTTCTTT | CASSQDWGRGAFF
. | 15 | . | TRBJ1-1 | TRBV6-5 | TGTGCCAGCAGTAGATCGACAGGAGCGAGCACTGAAGCTTTCTTT | CASSRSTGASTEAFF
. | 15 | TRBD1 | TRBJ2-1 | TRBV5-4 | TGTGCCAGCAGCTTGGATGTCAGGGGGCGGGATGAGCAGTTCTTC | CASSLDVRGRDEQFF
. | 11 | . | TRBJ1-1 | TRBV20-1 | TGCAGTGCTAGAGATCTGGGGACAACTTTCTTT | CSARDLGTTFF
. | 14 | . | TRBJ2-2 | TRBV6-5 | TGTGCCAGCAGACAGGGCTCATCCACCGGGGAGCTGTTTTTT | CASRQGSSTGELFF
. | 11 | . | TRBJ2-7 | TRBV2 | TGTGCCAGCAGAGAGGGCTACGAGCAGTACTTC | CASREGYEQYF
few | 13 | TRBD2 | TRBJ2-5 | TRBV7-3 | TGTGCCAGCAGCCCAGCGGGGGGAGAGACCCAGTACTTC | CASSPAGGETQYF
. | 14 | TRBD1 | TRBJ2-1 | TRBV24-1 | TGTGCCACCAGTGATCCCACAGGGGACGATGAGCAGTTCTTC | CATSDPTGDDEQFF
once | 15 | . | TRBJ1-3 | TRBV7-9 | TGTGCCAGCAGCTTACTTACAGGCTCTGGAAACACCATATATTTT | CASSLLTGSGNTIYF
once | 15 | TRBD1 | TRBJ2-7 | TRBV6-5 | TGTGCCAGCAGTTACGCGGGGACAGGAAAGTACGAGCAGTACTTC | CASSYAGTGKYEQYF
. | 16 | . | TRBJ1-2 | TRBV29-1 | TGCAGCGTTGAAGTATCGACAGACAGCACCCTATATGGCTACACCTTC | CSVEVSTDSTLYGYTF
. | 14 | TRBD2 | TRBJ2-7 | TRBV7-2 | TGTGCCAGCAGCCTAGGACTAGCCCCAGGCGAGCAGTACTTC | CASSLGLAPGEQYF
. | 15 | TRBD1 | TRBJ1-2 | TRBV5-1 | TGCGCCAGCAGCTTGGCCGGACAGGGGGCATATGGCTACACCTTC | CASSLAGQGAYGYTF
. | 14 | . | TRBJ1-3 | TRBV5-6 | TGTGCCAGCAGCTTACGGAGCTCTGGAAACACCATATATTTT | CASSLRSSGNTIYF
. | 15 | . | TRBJ1-3 | TRBV7-2 | TGTGCCAGCAGCTTAATTGGGGCCTCTGGAAACACCATATATTTT | CASSLIGASGNTIYF
. | 16 | TRBD2 | TRBJ2-5 | TRBV5-1 | TGCGCCAGCAGCTTGGGAATAGCGGGAGTCCAAGAGACCCAGTACTTC | CASSLGIAGVQETQYF
. | 13 | . | TRBJ1-1 | TRBV28 | TGTGCCAGCAGCCAAAACAGGAACACTGAAGCTTTCTTT | CASSQNRNTEAFF
. | 15 | . | TRBJ2-7 | TRBV11-2 | TGTGCCAGCAGCTTAGGGTATAGAGGGACTGCCGAGCAGTACTTC | CASSLGYRGTAEQYF
. | 12 | . | TRBJ2-3 | TRBV7-9 | TGTGCCAGCAGCCCAGAGGCAGATACGCAGTATTTT | CASSPEADTQYF
. | 14 | TRBD2 | TRBJ2-7 | TRBV7-2 | TGTGCCAGCAGGGAGCGGGAGAGATCCTACGAGCAGTACTTC | CASRERERSYEQYF
. | 14 | . | TRBJ2-5 | TRBV10-3 | TGTGCCACTCGGACAGATCTTCTCATAGAGACCCAGTACTTC | CATRTDLLIETQYF
. | 11 | . | TRBJ2-7 | TRBV29-1 | TGCAGCGCTGGCTGGGGGCAGGCTGAGTACTTC | CSAGWGQAEYF
. | 13 | . | TRBJ2-1 | TRBV6-6 | TGTGCCAGCAGTCGGGGGGCAGCCAATGAGCAGTTCTTC | CASSRGAANEQFF
. | 15 | . | TRBJ1-1 | TRBV6-5 | TGTGCCAGCAGTCTACATGACAGCATGAACACTGAAGCTTTCTTT | CASSLHDSMNTEAFF
once | 15 | . | TRBJ2-1 | TRBV7-2 | TGTGCCAGCAGACCAGTGAGGGATATCTACAATGAGCAGTTCTTC | CASRPVRDIYNEQFF
. | 16 | . | TRBJ1-4 | TRBV6-5 | TGTGCCAGCAGTTACTCGAGCGGGCAAGGCTGGGAAAAACTGTTTTTT | CASSYSSGQGWEKLFF
. | 16 | TRBD1 | TRBJ1-4 | TRBV19 | TGTGCCAGTAGCCACCCCGTGGGACAGGGCAATGAAAAACTGTTTTTT | CASSHPVGQGNEKLFF